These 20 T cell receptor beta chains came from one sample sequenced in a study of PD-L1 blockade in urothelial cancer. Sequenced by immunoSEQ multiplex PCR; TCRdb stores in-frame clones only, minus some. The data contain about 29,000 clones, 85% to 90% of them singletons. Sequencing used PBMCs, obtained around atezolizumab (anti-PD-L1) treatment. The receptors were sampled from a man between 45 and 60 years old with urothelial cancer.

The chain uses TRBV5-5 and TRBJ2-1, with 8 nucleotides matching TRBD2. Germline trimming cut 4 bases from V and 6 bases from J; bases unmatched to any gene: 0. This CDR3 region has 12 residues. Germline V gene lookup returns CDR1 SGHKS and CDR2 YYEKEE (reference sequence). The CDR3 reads CASSGTSNEQFF. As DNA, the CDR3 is TGTGCCAGCAGCGGGACTAGCAATGAGCAGTTCTTC.

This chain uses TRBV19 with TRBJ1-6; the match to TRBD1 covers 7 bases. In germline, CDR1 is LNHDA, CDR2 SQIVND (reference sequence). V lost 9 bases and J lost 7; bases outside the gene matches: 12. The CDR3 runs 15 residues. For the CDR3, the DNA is TGTGCCAGCCAGACAGGGTACGATTGGAATTCACCCCTCCACTTT. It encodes CASQTGYDWNSPLHF.

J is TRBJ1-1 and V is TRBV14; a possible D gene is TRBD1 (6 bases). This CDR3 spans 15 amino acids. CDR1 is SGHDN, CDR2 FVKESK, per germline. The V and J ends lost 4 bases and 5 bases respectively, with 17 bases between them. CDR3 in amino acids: CASSPRARGSTEAFF. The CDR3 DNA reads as TGTGCCAGCAGCCCCCGGGCCAGGGGATCAACTGAAGCTTTCTTT.

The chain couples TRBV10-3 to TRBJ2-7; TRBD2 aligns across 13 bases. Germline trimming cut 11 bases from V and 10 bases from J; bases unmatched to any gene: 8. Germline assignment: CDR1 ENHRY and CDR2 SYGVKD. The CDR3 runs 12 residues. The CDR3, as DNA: TGTGCCCTCGGACTAGCGGGAGTAGATCAGTACTTC. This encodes CALGLAGVDQYF.

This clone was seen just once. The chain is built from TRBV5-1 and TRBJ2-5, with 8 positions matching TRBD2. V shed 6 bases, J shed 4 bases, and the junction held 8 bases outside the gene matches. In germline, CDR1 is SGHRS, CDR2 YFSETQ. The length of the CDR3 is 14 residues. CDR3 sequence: CASTPGGPIETQYF. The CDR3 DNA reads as TGCGCCAGCACCCCGGGGGGGCCGATAGAGACCCAGTACTTC.

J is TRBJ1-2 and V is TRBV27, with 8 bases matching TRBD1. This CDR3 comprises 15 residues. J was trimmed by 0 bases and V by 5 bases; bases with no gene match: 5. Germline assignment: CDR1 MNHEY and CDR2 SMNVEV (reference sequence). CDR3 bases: TGTGCCAGCAGTCAGGGACAGGCAACTAACTATGGCTACACCTTC. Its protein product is CASSQGQATNYGYTF.

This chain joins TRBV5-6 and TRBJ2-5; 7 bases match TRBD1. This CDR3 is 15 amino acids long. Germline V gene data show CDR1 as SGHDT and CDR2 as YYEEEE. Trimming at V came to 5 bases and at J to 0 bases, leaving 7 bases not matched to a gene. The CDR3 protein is CASRRGQLYQETQYF. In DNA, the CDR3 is TGTGCCAGCAGACGGGGACAGCTCTACCAAGAGACCCAGTACTTC. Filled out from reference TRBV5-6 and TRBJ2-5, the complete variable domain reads DAGVTQSPTHLIKTRGQQVTLRCSPKSGHDTVSWYQQALGQGPQFIFQYYEEEERQRGNFPDRFSGHQFPNYSSELNVNALLLGDSALYLCASRRGQLYQETQYFGPGTRLLVL.

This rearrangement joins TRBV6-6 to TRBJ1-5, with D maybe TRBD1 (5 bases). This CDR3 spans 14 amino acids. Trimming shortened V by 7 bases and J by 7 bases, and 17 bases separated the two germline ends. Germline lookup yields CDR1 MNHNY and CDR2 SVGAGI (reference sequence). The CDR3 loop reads CASTSGGGRQPQHF. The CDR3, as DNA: TGTGCCAGCACAAGCGGGGGAGGGCGACAGCCCCAGCATTTT.

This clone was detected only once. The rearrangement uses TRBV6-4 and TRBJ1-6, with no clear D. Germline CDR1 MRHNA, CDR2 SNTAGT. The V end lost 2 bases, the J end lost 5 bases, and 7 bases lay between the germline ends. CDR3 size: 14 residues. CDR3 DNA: TGTGCCAGCAGTGACGCGGCTCATAATTCACCCCTCCACTTT. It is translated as CASSDAAHNSPLHF.

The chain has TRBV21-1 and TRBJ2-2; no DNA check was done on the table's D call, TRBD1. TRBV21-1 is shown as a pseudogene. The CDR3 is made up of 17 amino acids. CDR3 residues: CASSPGQGASNTGELFF. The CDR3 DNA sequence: TGTGCCAGCAGCCCCGGACAGGGGGCGAGTAACACCGGGGAGCTGTTTTTT.

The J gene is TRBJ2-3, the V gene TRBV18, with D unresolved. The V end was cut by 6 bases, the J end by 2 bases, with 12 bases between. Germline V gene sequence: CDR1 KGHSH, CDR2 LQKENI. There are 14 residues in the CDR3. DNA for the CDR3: TGTGCCAGCTCTCGGCGCGGCACCACAGATACGCAGTATTTT. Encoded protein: CASSRRGTTDTQYF. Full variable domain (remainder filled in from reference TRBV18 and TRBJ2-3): NAGVMQNPRHLVRRRGQEARLRCSPMKGHSHVYWYRQLPEEGLKFMVYLQKENIIDESGMPKERFSAEFPKEGPSILRIQQVVRGDSAAYFCASSRRGTTDTQYFGPGTRLTVL.

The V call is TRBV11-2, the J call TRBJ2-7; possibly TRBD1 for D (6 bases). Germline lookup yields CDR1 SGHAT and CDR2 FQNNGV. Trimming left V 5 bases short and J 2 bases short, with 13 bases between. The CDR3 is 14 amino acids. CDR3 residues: CASSLRDTTYEQYF. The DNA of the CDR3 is TGTGCCAGCAGCCTACGGGACACCACCTACGAGCAGTACTTC.

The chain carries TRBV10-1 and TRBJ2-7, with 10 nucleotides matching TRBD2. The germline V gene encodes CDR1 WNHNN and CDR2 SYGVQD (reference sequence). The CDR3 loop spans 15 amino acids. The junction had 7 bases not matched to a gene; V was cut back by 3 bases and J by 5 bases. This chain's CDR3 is CASSERTSGLHEQYF. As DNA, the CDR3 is TGCGCCAGCAGTGAACGGACTAGCGGACTCCACGAGCAGTACTTC.

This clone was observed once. CDR3 DNA sequence: TGCAGCGTTGTAAGCGGGGGGGCCTTGGAGACCCAGTACTTC. Its protein is CSVVSGGALETQYF. The chain recombines TRBV29-1 with TRBJ2-5, with TRBD2 matching 10 bases. This CDR3 region has 14 residues. The V segment lost 4 bases and the J segment 5 bases; nucleotides outside the gene matches: 7. Per germline, CDR1 SQVTM and CDR2 ANQGSEA.

As DNA, the CDR3 is TGCGCCAGCAGCTTGGCCGGACAGCCGAACACTGAAGCTTTCTTT. Its translation: CASSLAGQPNTEAFF. The V gene is TRBV5-1, the J gene TRBJ1-1; D is perhaps TRBD1 (6 bases). V lost 0 bases, J lost 1 base, and 10 bases lay in between. There are 15 residues in the CDR3. CDR1 and CDR2 (germline): SGHRS, YFSETQ.

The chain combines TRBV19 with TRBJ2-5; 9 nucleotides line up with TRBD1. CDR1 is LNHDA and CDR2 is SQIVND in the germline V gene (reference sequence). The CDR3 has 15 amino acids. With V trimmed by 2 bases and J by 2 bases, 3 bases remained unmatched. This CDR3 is CASSISGTGQETQYF. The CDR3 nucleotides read TGTGCCAGTAGTATATCCGGGACAGGGCAAGAGACCCAGTACTTC.

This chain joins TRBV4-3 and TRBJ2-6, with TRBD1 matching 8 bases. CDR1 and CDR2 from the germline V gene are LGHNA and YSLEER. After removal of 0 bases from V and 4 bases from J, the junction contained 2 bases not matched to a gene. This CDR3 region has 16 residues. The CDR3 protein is CASSQDGTGGANVLTF. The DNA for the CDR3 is TGCGCCAGCAGCCAAGATGGGACAGGCGGGGCCAACGTCCTGACTTTC.

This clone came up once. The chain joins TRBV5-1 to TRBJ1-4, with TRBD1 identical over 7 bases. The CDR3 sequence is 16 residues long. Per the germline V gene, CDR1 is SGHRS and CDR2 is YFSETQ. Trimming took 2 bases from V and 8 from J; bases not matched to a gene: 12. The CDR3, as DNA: TGCGCCAGCAGCTTAGGGGGCGCGACCGCTCGAGAAAAACTGTTTTTT. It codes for CASSLGGATAREKLFF.

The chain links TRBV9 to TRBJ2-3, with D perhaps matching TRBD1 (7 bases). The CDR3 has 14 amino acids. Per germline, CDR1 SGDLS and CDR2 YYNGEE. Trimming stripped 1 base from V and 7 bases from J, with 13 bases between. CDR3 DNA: TGTGCCAGCAGCGTACAGGGGGGTCTAAATACGCAGTATTTT. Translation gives CASSVQGGLNTQYF.

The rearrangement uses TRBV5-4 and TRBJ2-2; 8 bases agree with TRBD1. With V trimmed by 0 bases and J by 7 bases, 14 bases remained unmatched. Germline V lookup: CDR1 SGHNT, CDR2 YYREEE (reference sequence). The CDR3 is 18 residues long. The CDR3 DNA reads TGTGCCAGCAGCTTGGGGCCGGACAGGGCCCCTACAAGCGGGGAGCTGTTTTTT. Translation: CASSLGPDRAPTSGELFF.